This T cell receptor (beta chain) is drawn from a study of T-cell reconstitution after alpha-beta-depleted transplantation in children. Unique molecular identifiers were used in preparing the TCRbeta library. A single record per CDR3 protein comes from TCRdb applying MiXCR to the PCR reads. The table includes around 530,000 distinct CDR3 sequences, less than 35% detected once. This sample comprised PBMCs from the stem cell graft donor, obtained from the stem cell graft. This receptor was taken from a human donor who donated a stem cell graft to a child with aplastic anemia.

CDR3 residues: CASSALAGGPGEQYF. The CDR3 DNA follows: TGTGCCAGCAGCGCGCTAGCGGGAGGGCCGGGCGAGCAGTACTTC. The gene calls are TRBV13 and TRBJ2-7; TRBD2 agrees at 12 bases. The CDR3 has 15 residues. J gave up 6 bases and V 5 bases, and 8 bases lay outside the gene matches. Germline values: CDR1 PRHDT, CDR2 FYEKMQ (reference sequence).